The 3 T cell receptor beta chains reported below all come from one sample, sequenced in a study of T cell responses to AZD1222 COVID-19 vaccine. The repertoire was sequenced with immunoSEQ multiplex PCR; TCRdb's copy has only in-frame clones and lacks some. The data contain roughly 100,000 clones, approximately 84% of them seen just once; the ten biggest clones take up 16%. The source material was peripheral blood, sampled on day 0 of AZD1222 vaccination. The source is an adult in good health.

The chain employs TRBV12-3 or TRBV12-4 and TRBJ2-1; D is uncertain. This CDR3 contains 12 residues. The V gene lost 8 bases and the J gene lost 7 bases, with 12 bases spanning the gap. For the CDR3, the DNA is TGTGCCAGCCGCTTTGAAGGTAATGAGCAGTTCTTC. This encodes CASRFEGNEQFF.

This chain links TRBV7-3 with TRBJ2-1; no clear D gene. From germline, CDR1 is SGHTA and CDR2 FQGTGA. The V end was cut by 5 bases, the J end by 0 bases, with 11 bases between. The CDR3 runs to 15 residues. The CDR3 DNA sequence: TGTGCCAGCAGCAGCGAGCCGAGCTCCTACAATGAGCAGTTCTTC. It is translated as CASSSEPSSYNEQFF.

The chain carries TRBV19 and TRBJ1-6; no clear D. CDR1 LNHDA and CDR2 SQIVND come from the germline V gene (reference sequence). This CDR3 region has 14 residues. Trimming shortened V by 7 bases and J by 7 bases, and 14 bases separated the two germline ends. The CDR3 is CASNTAVLNSPLHF. The CDR3 nucleotides are TGTGCCAGTAATACTGCCGTTTTAAATTCACCCCTCCACTTT.